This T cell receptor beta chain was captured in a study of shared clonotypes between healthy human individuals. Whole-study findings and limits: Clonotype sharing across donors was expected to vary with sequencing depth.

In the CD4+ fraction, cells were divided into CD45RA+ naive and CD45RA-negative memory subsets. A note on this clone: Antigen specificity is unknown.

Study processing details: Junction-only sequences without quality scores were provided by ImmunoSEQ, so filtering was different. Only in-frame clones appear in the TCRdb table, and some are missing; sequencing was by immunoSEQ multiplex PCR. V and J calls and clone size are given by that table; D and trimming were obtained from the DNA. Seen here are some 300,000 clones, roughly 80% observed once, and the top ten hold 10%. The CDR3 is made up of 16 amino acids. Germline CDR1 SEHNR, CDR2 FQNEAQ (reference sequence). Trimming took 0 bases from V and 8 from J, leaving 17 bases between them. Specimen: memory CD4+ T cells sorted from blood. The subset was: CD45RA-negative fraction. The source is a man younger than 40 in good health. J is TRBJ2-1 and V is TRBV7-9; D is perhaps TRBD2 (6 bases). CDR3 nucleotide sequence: TGTGCCAGCAGCTTAGCGGGCCTCACCTGGGGGGATGAGCAGTTCTTC. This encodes CASSLAGLTWGDEQFF. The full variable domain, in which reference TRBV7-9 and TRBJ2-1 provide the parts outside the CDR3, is DTGVSQNPRHKITKRGQNVTFRCDPISEHNRLYWYRQTLGQGPEFLTYFQNEAQLEKSRLLSDRFSAERPKGSFSTLEIQRTEQGDSAMYLCASSLAGLTWGDEQFFGPGTRLTVL.